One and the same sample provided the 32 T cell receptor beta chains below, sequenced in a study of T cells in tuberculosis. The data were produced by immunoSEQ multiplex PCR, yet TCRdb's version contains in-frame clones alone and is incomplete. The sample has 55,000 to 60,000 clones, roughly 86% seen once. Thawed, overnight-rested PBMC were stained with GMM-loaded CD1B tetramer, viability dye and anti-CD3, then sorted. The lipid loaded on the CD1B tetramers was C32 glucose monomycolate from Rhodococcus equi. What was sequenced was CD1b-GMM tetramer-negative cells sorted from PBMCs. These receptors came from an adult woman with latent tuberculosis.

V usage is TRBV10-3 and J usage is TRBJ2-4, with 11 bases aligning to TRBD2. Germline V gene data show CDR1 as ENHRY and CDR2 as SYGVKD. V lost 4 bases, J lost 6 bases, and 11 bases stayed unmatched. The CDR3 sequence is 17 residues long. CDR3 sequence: CAISGSSGGAGGNIQYF. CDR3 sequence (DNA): TGTGCCATCAGTGGGAGTAGCGGGGGGGCCGGGGGAAACATTCAGTACTTC.

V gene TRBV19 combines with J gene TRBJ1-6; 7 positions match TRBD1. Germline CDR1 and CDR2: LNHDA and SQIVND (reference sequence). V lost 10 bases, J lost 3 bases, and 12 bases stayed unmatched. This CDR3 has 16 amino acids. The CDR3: CATKDRDLGYNSPLHF. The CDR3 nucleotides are TGTGCCACCAAAGACAGGGATCTTGGCTATAATTCACCCCTCCACTTT.

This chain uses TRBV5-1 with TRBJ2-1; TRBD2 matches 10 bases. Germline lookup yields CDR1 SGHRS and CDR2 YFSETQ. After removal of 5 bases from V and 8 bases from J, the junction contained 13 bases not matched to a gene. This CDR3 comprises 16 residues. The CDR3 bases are TGCGCCAGCAGTACTAGCGGGAAACCCCTAGGGGATGAGCAGTTCTTC. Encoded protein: CASSTSGKPLGDEQFF.

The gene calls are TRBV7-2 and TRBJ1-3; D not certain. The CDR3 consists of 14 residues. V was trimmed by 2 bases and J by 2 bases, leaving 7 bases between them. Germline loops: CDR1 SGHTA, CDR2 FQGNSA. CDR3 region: CASSLLGTGNTIYF. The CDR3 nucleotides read TGTGCCAGCAGCTTACTAGGCACTGGAAACACCATATATTTT.

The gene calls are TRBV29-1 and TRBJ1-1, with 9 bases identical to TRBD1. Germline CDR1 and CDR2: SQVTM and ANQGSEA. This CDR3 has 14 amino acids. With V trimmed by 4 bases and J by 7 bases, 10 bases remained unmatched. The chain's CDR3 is CSVVDGTGTFEAFF. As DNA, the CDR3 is TGCAGCGTTGTTGATGGGACAGGGACGTTTGAAGCTTTCTTT.

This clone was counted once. DNA of the CDR3: TGTGCCAGCAGTTTTTCCGCGTCTGGAAACACCATATATTTT. It translates to CASSFSASGNTIYF. The chain recombines TRBV6-5 with TRBJ1-3; D gene uncertain. Per the germline V gene, CDR1 is MNHEY and CDR2 is SVGAGI. V was shortened by 4 bases and J by 1 base, with 8 bases between the two germline ends. The CDR3 has 14 residues.

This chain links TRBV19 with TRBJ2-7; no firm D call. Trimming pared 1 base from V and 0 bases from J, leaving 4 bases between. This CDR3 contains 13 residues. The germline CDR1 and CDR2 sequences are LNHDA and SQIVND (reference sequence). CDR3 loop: CASSIAISYEQYF. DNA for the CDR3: TGTGCCAGTAGTATAGCAATCTCCTACGAGCAGTACTTC.

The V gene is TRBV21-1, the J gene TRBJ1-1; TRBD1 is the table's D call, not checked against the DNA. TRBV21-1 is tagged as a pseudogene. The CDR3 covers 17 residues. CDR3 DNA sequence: TGTGCCAGCAGCAAAGGGAACAGGGACAATTGGACCACTGAAGCTTTCTTT. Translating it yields CASSKGNRDNWTTEAFF.

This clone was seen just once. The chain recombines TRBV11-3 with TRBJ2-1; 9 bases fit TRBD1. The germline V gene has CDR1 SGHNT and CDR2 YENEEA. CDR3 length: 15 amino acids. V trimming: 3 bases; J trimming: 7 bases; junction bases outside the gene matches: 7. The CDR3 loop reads CASSFPWTGVNEQFF. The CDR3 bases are TGTGCCAGCAGCTTTCCCTGGACAGGGGTAAATGAGCAGTTCTTC.

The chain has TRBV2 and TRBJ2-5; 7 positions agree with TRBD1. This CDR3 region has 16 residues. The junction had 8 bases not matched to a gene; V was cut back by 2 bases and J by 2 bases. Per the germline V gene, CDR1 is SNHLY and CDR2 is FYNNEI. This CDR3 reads CASSEHRDSFQETQYF. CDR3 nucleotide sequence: TGTGCCAGCAGTGAACATCGGGACAGCTTTCAAGAGACCCAGTACTTC.

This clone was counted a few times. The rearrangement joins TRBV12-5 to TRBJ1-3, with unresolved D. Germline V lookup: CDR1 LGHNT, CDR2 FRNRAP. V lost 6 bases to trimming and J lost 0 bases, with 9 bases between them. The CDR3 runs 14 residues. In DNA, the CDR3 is TGTGCTAGTGGGTTGATAGCCTCTGGAAACACCATATATTTT. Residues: CASGLIASGNTIYF. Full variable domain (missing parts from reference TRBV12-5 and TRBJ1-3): DARVTQTPRHKVTEMGQEVTMRCQPILGHNTVFWYRQTMMQGLELLAYFRNRAPLDDSGMPKDRFSAEMPDATLATLKIQPSEPRDSAVYFCASGLIASGNTIYFGEGSWLTVV.

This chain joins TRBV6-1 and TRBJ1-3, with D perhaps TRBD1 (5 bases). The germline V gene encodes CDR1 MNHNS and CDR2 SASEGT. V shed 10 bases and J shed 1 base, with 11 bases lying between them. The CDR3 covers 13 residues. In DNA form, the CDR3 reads TGTGCCACCTCAGCAGGGTCTGGAAACACCATATATTTT. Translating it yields CATSAGSGNTIYF.

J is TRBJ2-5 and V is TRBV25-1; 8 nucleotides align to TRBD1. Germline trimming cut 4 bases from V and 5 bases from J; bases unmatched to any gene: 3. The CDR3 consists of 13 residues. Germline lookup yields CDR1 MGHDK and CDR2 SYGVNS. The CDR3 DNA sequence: TGTGCCAGCAGTGGACAGGGGTGGGAGACCCAGTACTTC. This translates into CASSGQGWETQYF.

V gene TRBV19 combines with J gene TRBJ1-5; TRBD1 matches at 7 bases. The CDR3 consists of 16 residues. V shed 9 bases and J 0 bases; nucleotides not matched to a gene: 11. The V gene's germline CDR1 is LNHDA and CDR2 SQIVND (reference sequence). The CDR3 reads CASSTGTDISNQPQHF. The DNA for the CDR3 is TGTGCCAGCAGCACCGGGACAGATATTAGCAATCAGCCCCAGCATTTT. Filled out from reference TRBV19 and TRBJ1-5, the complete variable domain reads DGGITQSPKYLFRKEGQNVTLSCEQNLNHDAMYWYRQDPGQGLRLIYYSQIVNDFQKGDIAEGYSVSREKKESFPLTVTSAQKNPTAFYLCASSTGTDISNQPQHFGDGTRLSIL.

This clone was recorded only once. CDR3 region: CASGSTGTGMRLCTF. The CDR3 bases are TGCGCCAGCGGATCGACCGGGACAGGGATGAGACTTTGCACCTTC. The V and J genes are TRBV10-1 and TRBJ1-2; 9 bases match TRBD1. CDR3 length: 15 amino acids. Germline CDR1 WNHNN, CDR2 SYGVQD (reference sequence). J gave up 13 bases and V 8 bases, and 20 bases lay outside the gene matches.

The CDR3 reads CASSQVGSGRNYEQYF. Written as DNA, the CDR3 is TGTGCCAGCAGCCAAGTCGGGAGCGGGCGTAATTACGAGCAGTACTTC. The gene calls are TRBV4-2 and TRBJ2-7, with TRBD2 as a possible D gene (6 bases). Trimming cost V 1 base and J 4 bases, with 17 bases left between them. The length of the CDR3 is 16 residues. Germline V gene data show CDR1 as LGHNA and CDR2 as YNFKEQ.

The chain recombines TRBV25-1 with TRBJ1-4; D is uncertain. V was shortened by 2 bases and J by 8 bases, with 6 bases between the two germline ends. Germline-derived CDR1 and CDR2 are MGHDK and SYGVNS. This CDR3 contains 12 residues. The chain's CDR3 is CASSEPTEKLFF. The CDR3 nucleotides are TGTGCCAGCAGTGAACCCACAGAAAAACTGTTTTTT. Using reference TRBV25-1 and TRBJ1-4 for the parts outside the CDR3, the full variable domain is EADIYQTPRYLVIGTGKKITLECSQTMGHDKMYWYQQDPGMELHLIHYSYGVNSTEKGDLSSESTVSRIRTEHFPLTLESARPSHTSQYLCASSEPTEKLFFGSGTQLSVL.

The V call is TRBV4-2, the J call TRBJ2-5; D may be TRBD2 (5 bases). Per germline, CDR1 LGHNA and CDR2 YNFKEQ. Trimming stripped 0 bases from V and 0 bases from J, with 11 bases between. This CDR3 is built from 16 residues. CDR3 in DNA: TGTGCCAGCAGCCAAGATTCGGGAACATACCAAGAGACCCAGTACTTC. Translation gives CASSQDSGTYQETQYF.

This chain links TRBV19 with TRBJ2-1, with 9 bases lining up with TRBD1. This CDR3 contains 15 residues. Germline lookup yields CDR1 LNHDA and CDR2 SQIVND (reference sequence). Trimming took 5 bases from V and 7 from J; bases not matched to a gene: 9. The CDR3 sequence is CASSVGDRVTNEQFF. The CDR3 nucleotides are TGTGCCAGTAGTGTGGGGGACAGGGTAACGAATGAGCAGTTCTTC.

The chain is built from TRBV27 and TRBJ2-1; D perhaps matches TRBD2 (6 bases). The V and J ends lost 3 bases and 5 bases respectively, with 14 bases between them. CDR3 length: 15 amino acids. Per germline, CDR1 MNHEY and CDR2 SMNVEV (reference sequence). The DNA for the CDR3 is TGTGCCAGCAGTTTGCGGGATAATTTAAACAATGAGCAGTTCTTC. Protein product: CASSLRDNLNNEQFF.

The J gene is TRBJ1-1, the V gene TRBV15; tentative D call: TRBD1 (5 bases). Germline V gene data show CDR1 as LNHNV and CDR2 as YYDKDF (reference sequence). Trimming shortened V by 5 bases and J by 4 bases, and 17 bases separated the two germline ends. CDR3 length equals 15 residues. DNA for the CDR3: TGTGCCACCAGCCAACCCGGGGGACTTCCCACTGAAGCTTTCTTT. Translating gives CATSQPGGLPTEAFF.

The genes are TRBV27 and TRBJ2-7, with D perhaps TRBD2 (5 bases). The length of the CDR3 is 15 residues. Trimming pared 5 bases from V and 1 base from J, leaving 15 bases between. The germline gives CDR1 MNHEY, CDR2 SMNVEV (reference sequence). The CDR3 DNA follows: TGTGCCAGCAGTCCGACGGGATCTTCTTCCTACGAGCAGTACTTC. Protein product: CASSPTGSSSYEQYF.

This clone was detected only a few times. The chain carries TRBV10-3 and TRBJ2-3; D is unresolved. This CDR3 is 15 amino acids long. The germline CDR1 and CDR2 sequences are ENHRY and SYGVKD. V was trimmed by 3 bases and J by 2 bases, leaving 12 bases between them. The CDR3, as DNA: TGTGCCATCAGTGACGGTCGTACTATCACAGATACGCAGTATTTT. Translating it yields CAISDGRTITDTQYF.

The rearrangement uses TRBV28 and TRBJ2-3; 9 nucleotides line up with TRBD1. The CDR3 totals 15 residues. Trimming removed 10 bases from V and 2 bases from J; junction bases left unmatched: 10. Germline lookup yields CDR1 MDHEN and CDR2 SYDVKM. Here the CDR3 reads CATYRGRSTTDTQYF. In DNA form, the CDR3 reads TGTGCCACCTACAGGGGGCGGAGTACCACAGATACGCAGTATTTT.

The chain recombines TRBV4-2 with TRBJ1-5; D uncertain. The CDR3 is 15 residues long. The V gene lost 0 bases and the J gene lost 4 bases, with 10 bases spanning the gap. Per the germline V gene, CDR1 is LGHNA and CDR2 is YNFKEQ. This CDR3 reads CASSQDYTDNQPQHF. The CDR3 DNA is TGTGCCAGCAGCCAAGATTACACAGATAATCAGCCCCAGCATTTT.

CDR3 sequence: CASQGTSGLGEQFF. The CDR3 DNA reads TGTGCCAGCCAAGGGACTAGCGGACTGGGTGAGCAGTTCTTC. The chain recombines TRBV14 with TRBJ2-1, with 11 positions matching TRBD2. The V segment lost 8 bases and the J segment 9 bases; nucleotides outside the gene matches: 9. Germline-derived CDR1 and CDR2 are SGHDN and FVKESK. The CDR3 spans 14 residues.

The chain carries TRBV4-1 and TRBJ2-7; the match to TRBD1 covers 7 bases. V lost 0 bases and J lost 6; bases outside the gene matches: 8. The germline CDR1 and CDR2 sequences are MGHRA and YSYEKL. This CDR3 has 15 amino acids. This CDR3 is CASSQEGQVSGEQYF. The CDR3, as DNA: TGCGCCAGCAGCCAAGAAGGACAGGTTTCGGGCGAGCAGTACTTC.

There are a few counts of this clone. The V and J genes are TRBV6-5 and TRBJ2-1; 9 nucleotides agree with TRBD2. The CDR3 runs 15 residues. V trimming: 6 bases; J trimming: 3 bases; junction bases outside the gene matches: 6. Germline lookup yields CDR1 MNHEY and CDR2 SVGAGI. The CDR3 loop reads CASSRAGGSYNEQFF. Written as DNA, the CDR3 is TGTGCCAGCAGCCGAGCGGGAGGAAGCTACAATGAGCAGTTCTTC.

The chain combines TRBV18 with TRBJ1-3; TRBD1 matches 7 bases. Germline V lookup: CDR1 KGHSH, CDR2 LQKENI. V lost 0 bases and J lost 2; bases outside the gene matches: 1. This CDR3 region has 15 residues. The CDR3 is CASSPPTGAGNTIYF. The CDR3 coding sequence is TGTGCCAGCTCACCACCTACAGGGGCTGGAAACACCATATATTTT.

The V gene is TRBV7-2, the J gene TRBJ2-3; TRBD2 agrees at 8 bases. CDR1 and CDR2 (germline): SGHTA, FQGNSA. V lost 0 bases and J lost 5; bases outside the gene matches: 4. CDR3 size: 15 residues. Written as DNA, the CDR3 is TGTGCCAGCAGCTTAGCTCGGGGGGGCCTAGATACGCAGTATTTT. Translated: CASSLARGGLDTQYF.

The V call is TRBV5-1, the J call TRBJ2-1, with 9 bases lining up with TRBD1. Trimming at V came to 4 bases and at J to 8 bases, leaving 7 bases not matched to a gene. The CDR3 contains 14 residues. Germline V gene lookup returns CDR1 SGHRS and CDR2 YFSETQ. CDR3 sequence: CASSEGTGLDEQFF. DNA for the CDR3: TGCGCCAGCAGCGAAGGGACAGGGTTGGATGAGCAGTTCTTC.

CDR3 DNA: TGTGCCAGCAGCTTAGGGTCCAATAGGGGTGGCTACACCTTC. Translating gives CASSLGSNRGGYTF. The chain uses TRBV7-6 and TRBJ1-2, with D possibly TRBD1 on 5 matching bases. The CDR3 sequence is 14 residues long. V dropped 1 base and J dropped 7 bases, with 13 bases sitting between them. CDR1 is SGHVS, CDR2 FNYEAQ, per germline. Looking up the rest from reference TRBV7-6 and TRBJ1-2 gives the full variable domain: GAGVSQSPRYKVTKRGQDVALRCDPISGHVSLYWYRQALGQGPEFLTYFNYEAQQDKSGLPNDRFSAERPEGSISTLTIQRTEQRDSAMYRCASSLGSNRGGYTFGSGTRLTVV.